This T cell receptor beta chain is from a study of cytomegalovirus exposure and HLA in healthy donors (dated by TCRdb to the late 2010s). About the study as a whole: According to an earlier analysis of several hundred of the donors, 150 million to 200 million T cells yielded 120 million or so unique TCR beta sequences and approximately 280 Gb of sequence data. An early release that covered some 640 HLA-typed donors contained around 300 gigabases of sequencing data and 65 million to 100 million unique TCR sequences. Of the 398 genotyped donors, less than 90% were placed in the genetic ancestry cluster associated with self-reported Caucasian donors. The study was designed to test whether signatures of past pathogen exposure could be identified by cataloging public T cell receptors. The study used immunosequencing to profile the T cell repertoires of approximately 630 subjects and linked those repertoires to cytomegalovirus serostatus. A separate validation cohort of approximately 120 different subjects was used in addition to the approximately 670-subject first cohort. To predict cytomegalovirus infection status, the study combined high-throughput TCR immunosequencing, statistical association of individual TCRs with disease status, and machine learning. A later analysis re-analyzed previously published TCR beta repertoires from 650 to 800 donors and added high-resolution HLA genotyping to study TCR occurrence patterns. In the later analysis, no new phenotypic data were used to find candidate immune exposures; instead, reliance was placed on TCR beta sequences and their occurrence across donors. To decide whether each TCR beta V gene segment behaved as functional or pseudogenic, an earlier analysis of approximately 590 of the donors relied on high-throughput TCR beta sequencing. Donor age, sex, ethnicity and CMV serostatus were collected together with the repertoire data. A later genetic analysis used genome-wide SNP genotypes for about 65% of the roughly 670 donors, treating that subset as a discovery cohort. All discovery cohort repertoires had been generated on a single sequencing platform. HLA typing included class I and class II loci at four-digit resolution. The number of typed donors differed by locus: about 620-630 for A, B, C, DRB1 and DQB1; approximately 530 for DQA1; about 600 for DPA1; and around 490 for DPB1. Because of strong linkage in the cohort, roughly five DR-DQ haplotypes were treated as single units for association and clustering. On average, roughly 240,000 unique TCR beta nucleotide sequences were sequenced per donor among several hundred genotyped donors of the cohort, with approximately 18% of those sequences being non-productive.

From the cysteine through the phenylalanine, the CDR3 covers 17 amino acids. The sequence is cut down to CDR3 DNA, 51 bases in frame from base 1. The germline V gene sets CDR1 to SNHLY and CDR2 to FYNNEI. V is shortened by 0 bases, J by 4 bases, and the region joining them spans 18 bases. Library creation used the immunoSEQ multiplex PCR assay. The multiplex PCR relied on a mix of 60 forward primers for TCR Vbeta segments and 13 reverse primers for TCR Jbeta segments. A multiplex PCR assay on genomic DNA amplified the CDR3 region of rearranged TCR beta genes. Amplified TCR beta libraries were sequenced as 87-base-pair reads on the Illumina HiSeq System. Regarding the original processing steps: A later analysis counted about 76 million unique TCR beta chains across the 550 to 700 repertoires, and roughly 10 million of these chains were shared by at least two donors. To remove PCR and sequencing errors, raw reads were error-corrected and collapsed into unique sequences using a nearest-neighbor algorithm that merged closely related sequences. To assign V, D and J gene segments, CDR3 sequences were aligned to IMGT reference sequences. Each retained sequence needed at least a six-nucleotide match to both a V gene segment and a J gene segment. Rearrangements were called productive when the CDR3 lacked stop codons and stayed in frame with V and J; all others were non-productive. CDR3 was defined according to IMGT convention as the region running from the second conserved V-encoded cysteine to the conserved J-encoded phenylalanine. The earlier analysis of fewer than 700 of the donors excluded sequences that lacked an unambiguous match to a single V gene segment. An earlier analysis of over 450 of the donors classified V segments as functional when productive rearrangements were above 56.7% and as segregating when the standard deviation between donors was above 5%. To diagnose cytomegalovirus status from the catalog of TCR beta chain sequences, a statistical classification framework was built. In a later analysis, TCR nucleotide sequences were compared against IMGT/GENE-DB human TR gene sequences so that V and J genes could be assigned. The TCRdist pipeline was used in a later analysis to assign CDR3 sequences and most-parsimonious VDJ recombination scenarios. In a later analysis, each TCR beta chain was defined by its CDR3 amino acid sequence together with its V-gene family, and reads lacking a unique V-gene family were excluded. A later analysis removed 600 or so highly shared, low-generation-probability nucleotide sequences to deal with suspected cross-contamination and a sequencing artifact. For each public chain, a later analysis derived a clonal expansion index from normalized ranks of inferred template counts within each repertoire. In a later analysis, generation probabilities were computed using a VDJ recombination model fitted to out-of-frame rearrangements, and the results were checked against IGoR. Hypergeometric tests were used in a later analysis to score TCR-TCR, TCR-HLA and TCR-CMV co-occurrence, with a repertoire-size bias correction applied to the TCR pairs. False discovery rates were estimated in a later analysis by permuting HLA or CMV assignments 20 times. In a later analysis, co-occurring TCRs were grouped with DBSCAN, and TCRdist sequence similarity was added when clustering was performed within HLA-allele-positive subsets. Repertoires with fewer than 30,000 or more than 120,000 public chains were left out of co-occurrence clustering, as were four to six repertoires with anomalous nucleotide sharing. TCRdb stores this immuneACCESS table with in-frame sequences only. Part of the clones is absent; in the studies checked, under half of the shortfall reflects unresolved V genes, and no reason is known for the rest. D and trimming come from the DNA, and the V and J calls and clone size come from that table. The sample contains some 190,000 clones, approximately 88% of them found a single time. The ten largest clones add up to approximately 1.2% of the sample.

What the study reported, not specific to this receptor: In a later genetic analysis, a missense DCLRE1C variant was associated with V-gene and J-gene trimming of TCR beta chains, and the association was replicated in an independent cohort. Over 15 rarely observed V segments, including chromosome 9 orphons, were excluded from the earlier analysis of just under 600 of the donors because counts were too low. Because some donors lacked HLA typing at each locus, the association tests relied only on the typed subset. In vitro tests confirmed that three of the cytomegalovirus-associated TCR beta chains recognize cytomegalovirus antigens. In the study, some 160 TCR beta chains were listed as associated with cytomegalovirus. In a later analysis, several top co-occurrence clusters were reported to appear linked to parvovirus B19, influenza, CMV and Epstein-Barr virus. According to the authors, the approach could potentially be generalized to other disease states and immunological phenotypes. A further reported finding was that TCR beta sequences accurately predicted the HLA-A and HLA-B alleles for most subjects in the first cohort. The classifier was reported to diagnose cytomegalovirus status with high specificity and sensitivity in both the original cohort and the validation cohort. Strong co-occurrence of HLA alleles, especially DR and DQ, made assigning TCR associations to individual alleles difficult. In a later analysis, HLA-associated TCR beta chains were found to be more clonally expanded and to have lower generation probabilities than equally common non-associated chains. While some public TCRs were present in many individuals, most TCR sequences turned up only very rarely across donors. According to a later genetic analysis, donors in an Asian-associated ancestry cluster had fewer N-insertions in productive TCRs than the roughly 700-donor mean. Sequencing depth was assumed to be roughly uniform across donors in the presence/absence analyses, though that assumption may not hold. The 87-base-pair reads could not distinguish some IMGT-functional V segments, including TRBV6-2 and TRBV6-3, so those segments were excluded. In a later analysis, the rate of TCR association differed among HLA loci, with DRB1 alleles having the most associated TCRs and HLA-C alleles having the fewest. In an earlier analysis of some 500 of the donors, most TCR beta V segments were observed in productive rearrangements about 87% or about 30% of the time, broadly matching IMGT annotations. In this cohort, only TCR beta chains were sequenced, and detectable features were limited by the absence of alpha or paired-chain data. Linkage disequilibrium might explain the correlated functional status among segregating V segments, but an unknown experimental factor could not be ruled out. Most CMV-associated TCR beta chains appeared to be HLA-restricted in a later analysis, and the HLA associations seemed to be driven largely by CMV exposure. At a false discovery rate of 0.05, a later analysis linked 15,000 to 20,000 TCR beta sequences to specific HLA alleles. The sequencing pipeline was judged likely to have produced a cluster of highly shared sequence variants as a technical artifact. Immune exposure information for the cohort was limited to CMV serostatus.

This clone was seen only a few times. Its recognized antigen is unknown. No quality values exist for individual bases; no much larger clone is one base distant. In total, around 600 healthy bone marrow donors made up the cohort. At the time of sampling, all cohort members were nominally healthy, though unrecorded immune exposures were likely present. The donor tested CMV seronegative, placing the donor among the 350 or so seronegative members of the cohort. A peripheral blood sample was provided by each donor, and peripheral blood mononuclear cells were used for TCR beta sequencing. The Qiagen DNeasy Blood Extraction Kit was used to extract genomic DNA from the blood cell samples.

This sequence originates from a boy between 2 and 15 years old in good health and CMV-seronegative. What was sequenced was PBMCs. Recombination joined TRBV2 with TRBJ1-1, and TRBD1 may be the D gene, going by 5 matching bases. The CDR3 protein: CASSEALRGEGSTEAFF. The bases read TGTGCCAGCAGTGAAGCGCTTCGGGGGGAAGGGAGCACTGAAGCTTTCTTT.